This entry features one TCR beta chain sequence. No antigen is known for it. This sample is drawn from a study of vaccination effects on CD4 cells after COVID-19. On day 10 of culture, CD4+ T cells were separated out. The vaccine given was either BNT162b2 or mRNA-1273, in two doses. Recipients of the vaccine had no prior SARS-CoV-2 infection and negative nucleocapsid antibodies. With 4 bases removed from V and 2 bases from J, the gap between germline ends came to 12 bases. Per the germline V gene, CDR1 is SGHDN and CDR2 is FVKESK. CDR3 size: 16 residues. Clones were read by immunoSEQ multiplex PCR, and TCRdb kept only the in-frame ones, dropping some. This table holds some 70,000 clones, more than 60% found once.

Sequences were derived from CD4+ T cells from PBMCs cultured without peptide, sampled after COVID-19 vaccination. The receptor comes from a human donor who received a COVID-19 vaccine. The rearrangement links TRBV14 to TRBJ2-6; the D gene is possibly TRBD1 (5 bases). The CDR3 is CASSLKGLAGANVLTF. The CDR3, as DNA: TGTGCCAGCAGCCTAAAGGGGCTGGCTGGGGCCAACGTCCTGACTTTC.